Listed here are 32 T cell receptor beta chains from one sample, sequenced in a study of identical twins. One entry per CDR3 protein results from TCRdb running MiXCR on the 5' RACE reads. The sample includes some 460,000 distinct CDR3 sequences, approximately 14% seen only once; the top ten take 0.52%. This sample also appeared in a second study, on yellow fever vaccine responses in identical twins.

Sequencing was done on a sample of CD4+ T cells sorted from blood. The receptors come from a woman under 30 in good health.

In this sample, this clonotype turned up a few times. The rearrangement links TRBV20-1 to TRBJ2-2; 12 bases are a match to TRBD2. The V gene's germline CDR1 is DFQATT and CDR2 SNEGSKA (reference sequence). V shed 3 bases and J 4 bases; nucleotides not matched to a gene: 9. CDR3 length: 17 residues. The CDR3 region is CSARSLAGGPGTGELFF. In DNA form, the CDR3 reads TGCAGTGCTAGGTCTCTAGCGGGAGGGCCGGGCACCGGGGAGCTGTTTTTT.

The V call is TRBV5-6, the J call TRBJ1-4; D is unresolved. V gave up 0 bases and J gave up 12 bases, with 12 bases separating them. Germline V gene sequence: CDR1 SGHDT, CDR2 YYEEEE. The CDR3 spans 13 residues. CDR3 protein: CASSLGILGELFF. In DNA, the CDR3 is TGTGCCAGCAGCTTGGGTATTCTGGGAGAACTGTTTTTT.

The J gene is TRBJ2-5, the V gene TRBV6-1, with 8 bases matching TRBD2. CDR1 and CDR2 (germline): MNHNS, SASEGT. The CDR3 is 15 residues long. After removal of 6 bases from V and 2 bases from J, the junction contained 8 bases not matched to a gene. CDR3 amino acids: CASSLTSGSQETQYF. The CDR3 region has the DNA TGTGCCAGCAGCCTGACCAGCGGGAGTCAAGAGACCCAGTACTTC.

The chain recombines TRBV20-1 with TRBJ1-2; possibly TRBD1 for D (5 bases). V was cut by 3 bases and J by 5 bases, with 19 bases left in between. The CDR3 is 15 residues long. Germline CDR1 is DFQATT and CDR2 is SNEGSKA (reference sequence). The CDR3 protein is CSASNPRQSSYGYTF. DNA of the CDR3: TGCAGTGCTAGCAACCCCAGACAGTCCTCTTATGGCTACACCTTC.

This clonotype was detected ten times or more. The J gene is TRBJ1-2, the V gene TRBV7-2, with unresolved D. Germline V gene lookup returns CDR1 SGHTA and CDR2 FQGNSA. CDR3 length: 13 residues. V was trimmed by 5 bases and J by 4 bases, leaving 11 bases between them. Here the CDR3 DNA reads TGTGCCAGCAGCCAGGCGACGACCTATGGCTACACCTTC. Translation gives CASSQATTYGYTF.

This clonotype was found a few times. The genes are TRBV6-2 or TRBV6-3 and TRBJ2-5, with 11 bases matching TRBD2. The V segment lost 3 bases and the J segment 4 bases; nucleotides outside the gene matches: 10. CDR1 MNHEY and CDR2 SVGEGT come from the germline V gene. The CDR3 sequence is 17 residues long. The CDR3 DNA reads TGTGCCAGCAGTTATTCAACTAGCGGGAGTTGGCGAGAGACCCAGTACTTC. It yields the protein CASSYSTSGSWRETQYF.

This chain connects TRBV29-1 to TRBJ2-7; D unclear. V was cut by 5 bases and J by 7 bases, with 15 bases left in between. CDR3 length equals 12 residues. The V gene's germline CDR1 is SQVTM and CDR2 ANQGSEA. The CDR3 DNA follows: TGCAGCGTTCGCGCCAGGTCCCTGGAGCAGTACTTC. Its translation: CSVRARSLEQYF.

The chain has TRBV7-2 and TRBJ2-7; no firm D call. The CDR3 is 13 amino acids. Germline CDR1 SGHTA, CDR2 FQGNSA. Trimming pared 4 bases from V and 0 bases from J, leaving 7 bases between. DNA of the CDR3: TGTGCCAGCAGCTCACCCCTCTCCTACGAGCAGTACTTC. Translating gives CASSSPLSYEQYF. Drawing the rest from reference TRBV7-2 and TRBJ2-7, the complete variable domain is GAGVSQSPSNKVTEKGKDVELRCDPISGHTALYWYRQSLGQGLEFLIYFQGNSAPDKSGLPSDRFSAERTGGSVSTLTIQRTQQEDSAVYLCASSSPLSYEQYFGPGTRLTVT.

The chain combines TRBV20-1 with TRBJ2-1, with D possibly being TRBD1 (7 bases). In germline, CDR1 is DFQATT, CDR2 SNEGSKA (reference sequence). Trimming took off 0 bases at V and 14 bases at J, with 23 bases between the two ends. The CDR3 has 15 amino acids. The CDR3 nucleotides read TGCAGTGCTAGAGATCCAGCGGCCGGAGGGGGCGTGGAGTTCTTC. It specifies CSARDPAAGGGVEFF.

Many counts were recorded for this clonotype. The CDR3 sequence: CASSLDGRGYQTQYF. CDR3 coding DNA: TGTGCCAGCAGTTTAGATGGTCGGGGTTATCAGACCCAGTACTTC. The chain uses TRBV12-3 or TRBV12-4 and TRBJ2-5; a weak D match, TRBD2 (5 bases). The CDR3 is made up of 15 amino acids. V was clipped by 1 base and J by 6 bases, with 15 bases between them.

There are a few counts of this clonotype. The CDR3 nucleotides are TGTGCCAGCAGCTTAGCCCCCCCCAGACAGGGCCCTCGTCTACGCACAGATACGCAGTATTTT. It yields the protein CASSLAPPRQGPRLRTDTQYF. The V and J genes are TRBV7-2 and TRBJ2-3, with TRBD1 matching 7 bases. V gave up 0 bases and J gave up 1 base; unmatched junction bases: 19. The CDR3 totals 21 residues. The germline V gene has CDR1 SGHTA and CDR2 FQGNSA.

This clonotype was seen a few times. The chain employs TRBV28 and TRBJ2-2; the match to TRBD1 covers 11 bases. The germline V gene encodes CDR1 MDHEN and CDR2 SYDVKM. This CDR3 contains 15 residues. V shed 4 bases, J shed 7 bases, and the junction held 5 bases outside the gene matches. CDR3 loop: CASSSGQGAVGELFF. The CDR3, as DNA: TGTGCCAGCAGTTCCGGACAGGGGGCGGTCGGGGAGCTGTTTTTT. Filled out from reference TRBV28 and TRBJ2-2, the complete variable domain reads DVKVTQSSRYLVKRTGEKVFLECVQDMDHENMFWYRQDPGLGLRLIYFSYDVKMKEKGDIPEGYSVSREKKERFSLILESASTNQTSMYLCASSSGQGAVGELFFGEGSRLTVL.

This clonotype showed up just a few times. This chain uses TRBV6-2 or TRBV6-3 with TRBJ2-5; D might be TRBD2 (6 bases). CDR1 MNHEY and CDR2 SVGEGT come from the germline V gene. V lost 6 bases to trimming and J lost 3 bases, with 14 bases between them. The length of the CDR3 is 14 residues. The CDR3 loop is CASRGGLDKETQYF. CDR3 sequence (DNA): TGTGCCAGCAGGGGGGGTTTGGATAAAGAGACCCAGTACTTC.

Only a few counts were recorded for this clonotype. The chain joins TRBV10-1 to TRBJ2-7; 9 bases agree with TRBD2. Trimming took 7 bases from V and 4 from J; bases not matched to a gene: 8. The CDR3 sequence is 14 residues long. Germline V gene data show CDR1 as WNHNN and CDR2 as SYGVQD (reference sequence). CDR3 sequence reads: CASIRGSGSYEQYF. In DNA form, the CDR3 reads TGCGCCAGCATTCGCGGTAGCGGGAGTTACGAGCAGTACTTC.

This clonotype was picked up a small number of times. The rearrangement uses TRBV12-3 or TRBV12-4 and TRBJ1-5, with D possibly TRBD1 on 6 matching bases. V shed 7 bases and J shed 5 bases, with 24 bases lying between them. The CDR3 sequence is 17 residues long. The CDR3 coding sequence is TGTGCCAGCAACCTGTGGTCGGACAGTACGGATTATCAGCCCCAGCATTTT. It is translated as CASNLWSDSTDYQPQHF.

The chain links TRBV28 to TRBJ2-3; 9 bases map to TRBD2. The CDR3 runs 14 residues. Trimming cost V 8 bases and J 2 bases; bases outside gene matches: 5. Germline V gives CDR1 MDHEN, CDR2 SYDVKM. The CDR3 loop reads CASQTSGHTDTQYF. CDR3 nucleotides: TGTGCCAGCCAGACTAGCGGTCACACAGATACGCAGTATTTT.

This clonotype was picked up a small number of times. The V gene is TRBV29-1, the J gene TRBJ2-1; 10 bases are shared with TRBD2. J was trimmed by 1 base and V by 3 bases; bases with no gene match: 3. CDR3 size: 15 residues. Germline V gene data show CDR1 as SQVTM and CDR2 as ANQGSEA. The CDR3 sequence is CSVDAAGGSYNEQFF. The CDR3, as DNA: TGCAGCGTTGACGCAGCGGGGGGGTCCTACAATGAGCAGTTCTTC.

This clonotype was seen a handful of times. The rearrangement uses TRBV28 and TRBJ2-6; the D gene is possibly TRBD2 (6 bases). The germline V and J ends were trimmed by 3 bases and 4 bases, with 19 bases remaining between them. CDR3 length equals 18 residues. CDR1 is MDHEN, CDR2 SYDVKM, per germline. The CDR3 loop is CASSFQGLWVGGANVLTF. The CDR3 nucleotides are TGTGCCAGCAGTTTTCAGGGACTGTGGGTGGGAGGGGCCAACGTCCTGACTTTC.

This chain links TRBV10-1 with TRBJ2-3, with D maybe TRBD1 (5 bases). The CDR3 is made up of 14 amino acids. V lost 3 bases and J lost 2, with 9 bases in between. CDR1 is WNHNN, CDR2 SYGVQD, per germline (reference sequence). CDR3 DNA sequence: TGCGCCAGCAGTGATCTCGGACACACAGATACGCAGTATTTT. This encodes CASSDLGHTDTQYF.

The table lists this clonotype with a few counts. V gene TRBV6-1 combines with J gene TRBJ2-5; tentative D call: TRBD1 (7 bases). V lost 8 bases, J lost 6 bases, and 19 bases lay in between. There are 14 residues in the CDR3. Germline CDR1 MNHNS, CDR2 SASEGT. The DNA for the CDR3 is TGTGCCAGCTCCGCGTCAGGGGGGCTGAAGACCCAGTACTTC. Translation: CASSASGGLKTQYF.

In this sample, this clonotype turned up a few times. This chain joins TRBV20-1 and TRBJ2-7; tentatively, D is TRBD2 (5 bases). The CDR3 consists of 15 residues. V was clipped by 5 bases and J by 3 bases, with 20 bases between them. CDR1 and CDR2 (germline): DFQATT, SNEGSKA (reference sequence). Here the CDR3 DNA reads TGCAGTGCTGCGTCCGCGGGCCTGCCCATCTACGAGCAGTACTTC. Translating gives CSAASAGLPIYEQYF.

The CDR3 loop is CASSAQRGGLDTQYF. The CDR3 coding sequence is TGTGCCAGCAGTGCCCAGCGGGGGGGCCTGGATACGCAGTATTTT. This sequence joins TRBV28 and TRBJ2-3; 10 nucleotides match TRBD2. CDR3 length: 15 amino acids. Germline CDR1 reads MDHEN; CDR2 reads SYDVKM. V trimming: 5 bases; J trimming: 6 bases; junction bases outside the gene matches: 8.

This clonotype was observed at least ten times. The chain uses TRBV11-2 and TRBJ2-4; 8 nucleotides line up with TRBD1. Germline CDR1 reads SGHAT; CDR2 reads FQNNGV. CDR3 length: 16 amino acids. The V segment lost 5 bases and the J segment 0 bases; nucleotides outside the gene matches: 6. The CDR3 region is CASSAGTGTAKNIQYF. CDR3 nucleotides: TGTGCCAGCAGCGCGGGGACAGGAACAGCCAAAAACATTCAGTACTTC.

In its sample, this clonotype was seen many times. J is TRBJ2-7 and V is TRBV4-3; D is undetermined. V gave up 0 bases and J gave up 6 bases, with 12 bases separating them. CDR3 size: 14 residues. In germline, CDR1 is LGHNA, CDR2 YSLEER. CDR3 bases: TGCGCCAGCAGCCAAGAAGCACGAGGTTCCGAGCAGTACTTC. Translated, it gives CASSQEARGSEQYF.

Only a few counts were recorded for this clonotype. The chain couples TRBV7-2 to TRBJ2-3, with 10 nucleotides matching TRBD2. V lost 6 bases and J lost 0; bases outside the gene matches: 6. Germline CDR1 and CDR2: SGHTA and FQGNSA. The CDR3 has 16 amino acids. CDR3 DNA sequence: TGTGCCAGCAGATGGACTAGCGGAACTAGCACAGATACGCAGTATTTT. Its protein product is CASRWTSGTSTDTQYF.

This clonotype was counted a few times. CDR3 protein: CASSEFPNSDTQYF. CDR3 nucleotide sequence: TGTGCCAGCAGTGAATTCCCCAATTCAGATACGCAGTATTTT. J is TRBJ2-3 and V is TRBV25-1; D is unclear. The CDR3 spans 14 residues. V was clipped by 1 base and J by 4 bases, with 9 bases between them. Per the germline V gene, CDR1 is MGHDK and CDR2 is SYGVNS.

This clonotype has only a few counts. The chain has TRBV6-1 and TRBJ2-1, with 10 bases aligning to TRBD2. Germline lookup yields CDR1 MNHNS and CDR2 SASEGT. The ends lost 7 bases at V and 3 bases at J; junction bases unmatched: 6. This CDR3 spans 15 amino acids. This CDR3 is CASTLAGANYNEQFF. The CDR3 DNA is TGTGCCAGCACCCTAGCGGGAGCGAACTACAATGAGCAGTTCTTC.

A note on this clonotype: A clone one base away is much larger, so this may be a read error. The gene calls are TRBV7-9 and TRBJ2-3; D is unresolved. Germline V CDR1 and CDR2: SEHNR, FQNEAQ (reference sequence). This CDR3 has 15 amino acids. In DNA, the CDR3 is TGTGCCAGCAGCTTGATCGGCAGGAGCACAGATACGAAGTATTTT. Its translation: CASSLIGRSTDTKYF.

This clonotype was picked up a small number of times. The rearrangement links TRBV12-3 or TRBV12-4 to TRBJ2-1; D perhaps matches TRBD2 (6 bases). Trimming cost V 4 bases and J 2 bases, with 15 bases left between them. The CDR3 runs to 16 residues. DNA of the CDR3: TGTGCCAGCAGTTCGAGAGCGGGTGGCACCTACAATGAGCAGTTCTTC. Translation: CASSSRAGGTYNEQFF.

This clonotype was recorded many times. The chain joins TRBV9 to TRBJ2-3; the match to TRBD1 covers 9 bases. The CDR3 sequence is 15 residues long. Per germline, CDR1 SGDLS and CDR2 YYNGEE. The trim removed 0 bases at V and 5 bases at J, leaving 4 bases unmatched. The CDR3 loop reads CASSVVPGQGDTQYF. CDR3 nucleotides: TGTGCCAGCAGCGTAGTCCCGGGACAGGGAGATACGCAGTATTTT.

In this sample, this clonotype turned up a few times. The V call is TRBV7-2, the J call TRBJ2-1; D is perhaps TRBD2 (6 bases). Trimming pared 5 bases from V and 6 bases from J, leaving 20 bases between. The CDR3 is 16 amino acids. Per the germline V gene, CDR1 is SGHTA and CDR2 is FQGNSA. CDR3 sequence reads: CASSPYSGPGGNEQFF. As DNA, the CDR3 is TGTGCCAGCAGCCCGTATAGCGGCCCAGGAGGCAATGAGCAGTTCTTC.

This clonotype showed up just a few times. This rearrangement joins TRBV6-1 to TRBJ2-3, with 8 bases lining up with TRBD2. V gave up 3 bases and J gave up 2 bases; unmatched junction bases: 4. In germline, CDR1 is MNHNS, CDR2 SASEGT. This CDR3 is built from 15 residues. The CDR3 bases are TGTGCCAGCAGTGACAGAGCGGGGGCCACAGATACGCAGTATTTT. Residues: CASSDRAGATDTQYF.